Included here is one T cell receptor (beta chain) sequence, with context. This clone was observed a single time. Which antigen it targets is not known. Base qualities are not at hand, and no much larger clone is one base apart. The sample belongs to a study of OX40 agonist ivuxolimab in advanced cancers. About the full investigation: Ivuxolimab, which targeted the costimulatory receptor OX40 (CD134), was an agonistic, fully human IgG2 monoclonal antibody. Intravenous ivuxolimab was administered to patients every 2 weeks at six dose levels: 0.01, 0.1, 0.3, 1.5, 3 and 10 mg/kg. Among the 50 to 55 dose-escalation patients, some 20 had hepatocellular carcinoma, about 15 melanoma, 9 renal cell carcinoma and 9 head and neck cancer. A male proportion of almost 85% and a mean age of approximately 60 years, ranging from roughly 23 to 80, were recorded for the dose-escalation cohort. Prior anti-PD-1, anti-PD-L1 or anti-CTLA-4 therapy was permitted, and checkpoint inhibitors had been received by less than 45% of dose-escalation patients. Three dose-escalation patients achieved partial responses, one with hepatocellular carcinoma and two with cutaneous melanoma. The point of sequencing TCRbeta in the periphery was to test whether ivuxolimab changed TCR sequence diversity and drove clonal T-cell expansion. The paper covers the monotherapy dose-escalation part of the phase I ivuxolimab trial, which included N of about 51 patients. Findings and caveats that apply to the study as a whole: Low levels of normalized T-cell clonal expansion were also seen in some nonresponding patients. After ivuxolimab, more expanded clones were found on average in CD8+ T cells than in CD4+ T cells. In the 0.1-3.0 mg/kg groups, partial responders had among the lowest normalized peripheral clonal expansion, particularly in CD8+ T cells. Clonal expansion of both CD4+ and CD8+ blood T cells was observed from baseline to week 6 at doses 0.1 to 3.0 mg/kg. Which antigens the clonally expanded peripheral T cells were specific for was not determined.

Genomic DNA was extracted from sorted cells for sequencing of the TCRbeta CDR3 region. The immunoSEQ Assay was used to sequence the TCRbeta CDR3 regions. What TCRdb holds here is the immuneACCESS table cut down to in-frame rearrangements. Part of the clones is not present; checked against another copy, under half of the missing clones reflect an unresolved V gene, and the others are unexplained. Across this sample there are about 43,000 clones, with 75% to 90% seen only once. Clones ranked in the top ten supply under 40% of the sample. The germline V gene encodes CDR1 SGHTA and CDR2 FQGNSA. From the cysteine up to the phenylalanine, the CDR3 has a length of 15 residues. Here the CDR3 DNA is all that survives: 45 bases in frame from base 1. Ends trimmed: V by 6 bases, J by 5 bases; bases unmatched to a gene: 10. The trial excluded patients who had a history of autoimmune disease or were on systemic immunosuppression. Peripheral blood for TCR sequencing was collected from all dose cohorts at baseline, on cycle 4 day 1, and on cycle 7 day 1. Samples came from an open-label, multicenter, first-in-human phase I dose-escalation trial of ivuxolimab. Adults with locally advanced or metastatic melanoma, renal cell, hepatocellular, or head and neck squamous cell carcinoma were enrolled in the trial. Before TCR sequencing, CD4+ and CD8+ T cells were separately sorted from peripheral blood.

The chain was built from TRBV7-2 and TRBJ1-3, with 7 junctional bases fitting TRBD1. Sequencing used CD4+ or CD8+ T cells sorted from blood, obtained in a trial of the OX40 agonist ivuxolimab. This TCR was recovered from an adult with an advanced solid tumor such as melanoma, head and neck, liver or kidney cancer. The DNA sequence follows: TGTGCCAGCAGGCCAGGGGGGGACAACAGAAACACCATATATTTT. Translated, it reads CASRPGGDNRNTIYF.